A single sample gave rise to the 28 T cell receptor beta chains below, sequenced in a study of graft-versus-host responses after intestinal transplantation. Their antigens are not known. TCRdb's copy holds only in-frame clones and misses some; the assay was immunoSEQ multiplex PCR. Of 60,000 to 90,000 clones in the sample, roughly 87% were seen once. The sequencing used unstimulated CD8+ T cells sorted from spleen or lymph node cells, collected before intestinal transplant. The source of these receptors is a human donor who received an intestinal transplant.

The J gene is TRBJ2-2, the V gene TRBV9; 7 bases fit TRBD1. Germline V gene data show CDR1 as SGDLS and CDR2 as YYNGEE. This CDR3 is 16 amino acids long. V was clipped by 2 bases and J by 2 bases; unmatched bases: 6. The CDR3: CASSVSGTANTGELFF. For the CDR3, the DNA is TGTGCCAGCAGCGTTTCCGGGACAGCAAACACCGGGGAGCTGTTTTTT.

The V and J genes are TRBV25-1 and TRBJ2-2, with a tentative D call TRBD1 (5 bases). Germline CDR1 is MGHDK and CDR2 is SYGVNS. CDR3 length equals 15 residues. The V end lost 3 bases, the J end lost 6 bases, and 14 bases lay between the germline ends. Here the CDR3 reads CASSDGAGPAGELFF. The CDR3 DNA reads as TGTGCCAGCAGTGATGGGGCAGGGCCTGCCGGGGAGCTGTTTTTT.

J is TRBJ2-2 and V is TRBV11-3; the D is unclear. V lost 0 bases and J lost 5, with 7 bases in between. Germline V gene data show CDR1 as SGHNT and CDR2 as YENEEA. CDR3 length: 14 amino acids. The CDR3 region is CASSLDYLTGELFF. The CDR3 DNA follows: TGTGCCAGCAGCTTAGATTATCTGACCGGGGAGCTGTTTTTT.

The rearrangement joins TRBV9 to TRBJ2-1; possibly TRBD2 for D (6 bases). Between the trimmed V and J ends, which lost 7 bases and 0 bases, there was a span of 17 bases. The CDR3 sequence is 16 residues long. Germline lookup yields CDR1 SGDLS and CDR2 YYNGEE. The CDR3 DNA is TGTGCCAGCGCGGGGAGATGGCAGAGCTCCTACAATGAGCAGTTCTTC. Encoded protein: CASAGRWQSSYNEQFF.

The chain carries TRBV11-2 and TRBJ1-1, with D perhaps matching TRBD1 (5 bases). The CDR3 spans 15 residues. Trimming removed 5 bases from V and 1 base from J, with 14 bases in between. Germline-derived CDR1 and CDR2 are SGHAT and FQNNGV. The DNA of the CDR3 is TGTGCCAGCAGCCCTCCCTCCGACAGGAACACTGAAGCTTTCTTT. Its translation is CASSPPSDRNTEAFF.

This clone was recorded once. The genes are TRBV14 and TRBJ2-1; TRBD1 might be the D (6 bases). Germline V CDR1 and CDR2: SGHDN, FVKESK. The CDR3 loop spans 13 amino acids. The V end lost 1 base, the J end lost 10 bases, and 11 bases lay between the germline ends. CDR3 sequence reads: CASSQVQGGEQFF. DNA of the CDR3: TGTGCCAGCAGCCAAGTACAGGGCGGGGAGCAGTTCTTC.

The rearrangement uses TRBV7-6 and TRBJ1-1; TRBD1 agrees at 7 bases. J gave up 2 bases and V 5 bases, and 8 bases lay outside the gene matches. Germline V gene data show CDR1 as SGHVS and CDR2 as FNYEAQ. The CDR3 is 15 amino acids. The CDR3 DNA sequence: TGTGCCAGCAGCCCCCGCCGACAGGGCAACACTGAAGCTTTCTTT. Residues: CASSPRRQGNTEAFF.

CDR3 amino acids: CASSGGSTYEQYF. For the CDR3, the DNA is TGTGCCAGCAGCGGGGGGTCCACCTACGAGCAGTACTTC. V gene TRBV11-2 combines with J gene TRBJ2-7, with D tentatively TRBD2 (6 bases). Germline lookup yields CDR1 SGHAT and CDR2 FQNNGV. V was cut by 5 bases and J by 2 bases, with 10 bases left in between. CDR3 length: 13 amino acids. Using reference TRBV11-2 and TRBJ2-7 for the parts outside the CDR3, the full variable domain is EAGVAQSPRYKIIEKRQSVAFWCNPISGHATLYWYQQILGQGPKLLIQFQNNGVVDDSQLPKDRFSAERLKGVDSTLKIQPAKLEDSAVYLCASSGGSTYEQYFGPGTRLTVT.

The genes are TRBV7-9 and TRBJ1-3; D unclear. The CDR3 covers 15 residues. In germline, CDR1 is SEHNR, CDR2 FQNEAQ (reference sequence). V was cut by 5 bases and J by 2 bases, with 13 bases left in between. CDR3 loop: CASSLLDGPGNTIYF. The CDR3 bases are TGTGCCAGCAGCCTACTAGACGGCCCTGGAAACACCATATATTTT. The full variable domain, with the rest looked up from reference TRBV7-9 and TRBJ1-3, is DTGVSQNPRHKITKRGQNVTFRCDPISEHNRLYWYRQTLGQGPEFLTYFQNEAQLEKSRLLSDRFSAERPKGSFSTLEIQRTEQGDSAMYLCASSLLDGPGNTIYFGEGSWLTVV.

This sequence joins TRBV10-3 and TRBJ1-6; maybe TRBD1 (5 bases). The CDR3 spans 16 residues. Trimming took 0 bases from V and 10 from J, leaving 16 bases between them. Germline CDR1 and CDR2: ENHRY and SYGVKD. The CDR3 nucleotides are TGTGCCATCAGTGAGTCGTCGGGGGAGGTTGGATCACCCCTCCACTTT. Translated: CAISESSGEVGSPLHF.

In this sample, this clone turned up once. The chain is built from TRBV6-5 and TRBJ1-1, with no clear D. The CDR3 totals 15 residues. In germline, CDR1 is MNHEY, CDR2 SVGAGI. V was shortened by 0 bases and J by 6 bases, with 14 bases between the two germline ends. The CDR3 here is CASSYSVDINSEAFF. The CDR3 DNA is TGTGCCAGCAGTTACTCGGTCGACATCAACTCTGAAGCTTTCTTT.

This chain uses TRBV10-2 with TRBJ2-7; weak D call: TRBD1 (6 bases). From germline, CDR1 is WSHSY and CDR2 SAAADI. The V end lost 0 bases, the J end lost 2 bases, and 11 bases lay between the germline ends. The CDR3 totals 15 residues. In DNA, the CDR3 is TGCGCCAGCAGTGAGTCGGGGCAGGGGCCCTACGAGCAGTACTTC. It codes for CASSESGQGPYEQYF.

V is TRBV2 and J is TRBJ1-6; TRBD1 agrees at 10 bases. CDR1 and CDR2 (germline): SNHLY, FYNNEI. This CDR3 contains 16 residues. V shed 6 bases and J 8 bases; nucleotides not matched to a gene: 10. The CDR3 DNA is TGTGCCAGCAGCCAAAACCCCGGGACAGGGGATTCACCCCTCCACTTT. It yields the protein CASSQNPGTGDSPLHF.

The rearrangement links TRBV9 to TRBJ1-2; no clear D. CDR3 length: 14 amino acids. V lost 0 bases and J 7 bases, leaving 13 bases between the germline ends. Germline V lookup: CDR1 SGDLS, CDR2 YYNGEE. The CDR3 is CASSVAPGRGGYTF. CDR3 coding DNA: TGTGCCAGCAGCGTAGCCCCGGGTCGGGGTGGCTACACCTTC.

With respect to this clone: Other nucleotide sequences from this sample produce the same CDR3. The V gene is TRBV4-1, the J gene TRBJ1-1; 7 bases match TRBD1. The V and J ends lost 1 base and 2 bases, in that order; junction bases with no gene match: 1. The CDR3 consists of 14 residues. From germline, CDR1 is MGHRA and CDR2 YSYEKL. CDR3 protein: CASSQGQGNTEAFF. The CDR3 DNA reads TGCGCCAGCAGCCAAGGACAGGGAAACACTGAAGCTTTCTTT.

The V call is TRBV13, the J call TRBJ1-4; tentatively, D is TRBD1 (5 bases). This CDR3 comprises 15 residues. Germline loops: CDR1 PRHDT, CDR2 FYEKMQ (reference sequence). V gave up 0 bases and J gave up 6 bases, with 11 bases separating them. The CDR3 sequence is CASSLGRAGDEKLFF. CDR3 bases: TGTGCCAGCAGCTTAGGCAGGGCAGGCGATGAAAAACTGTTTTTT.

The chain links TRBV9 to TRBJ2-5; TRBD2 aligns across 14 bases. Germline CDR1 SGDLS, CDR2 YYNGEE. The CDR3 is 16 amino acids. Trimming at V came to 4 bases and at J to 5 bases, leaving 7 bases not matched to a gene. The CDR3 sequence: CASSPPRTSGGETQYF. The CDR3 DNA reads TGTGCCAGCAGCCCTCCCCGGACTAGCGGGGGGGAGACCCAGTACTTC.

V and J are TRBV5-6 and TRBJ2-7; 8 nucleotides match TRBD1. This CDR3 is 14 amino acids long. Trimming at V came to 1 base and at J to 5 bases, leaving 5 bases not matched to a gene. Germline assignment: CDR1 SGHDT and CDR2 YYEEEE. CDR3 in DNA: TGTGCCAGCAGCTTGACGCAGGGGGCCGACGAGCAGTACTTC. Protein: CASSLTQGADEQYF.

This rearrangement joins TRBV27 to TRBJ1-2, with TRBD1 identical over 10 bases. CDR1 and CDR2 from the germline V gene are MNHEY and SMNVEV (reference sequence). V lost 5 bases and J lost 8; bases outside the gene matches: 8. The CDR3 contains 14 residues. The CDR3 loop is CASSQGTGVGGYTF. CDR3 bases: TGTGCCAGCAGTCAGGGGACAGGGGTTGGAGGCTACACCTTC.

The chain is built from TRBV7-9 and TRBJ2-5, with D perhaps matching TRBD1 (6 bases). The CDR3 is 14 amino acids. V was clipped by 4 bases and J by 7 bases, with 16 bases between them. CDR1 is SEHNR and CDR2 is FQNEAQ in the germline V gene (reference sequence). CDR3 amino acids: CASSSPVGQWTQYF. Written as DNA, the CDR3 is TGTGCCAGCAGCTCACCCGTCGGACAGTGGACCCAGTACTTC.

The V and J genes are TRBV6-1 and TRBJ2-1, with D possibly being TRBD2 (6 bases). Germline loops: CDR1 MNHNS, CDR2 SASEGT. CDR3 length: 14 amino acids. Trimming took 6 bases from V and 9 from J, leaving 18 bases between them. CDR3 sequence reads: CASRPPWGDGEQFF. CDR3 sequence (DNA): TGTGCCAGCAGACCCCCGTGGGGGGACGGTGAGCAGTTCTTC.

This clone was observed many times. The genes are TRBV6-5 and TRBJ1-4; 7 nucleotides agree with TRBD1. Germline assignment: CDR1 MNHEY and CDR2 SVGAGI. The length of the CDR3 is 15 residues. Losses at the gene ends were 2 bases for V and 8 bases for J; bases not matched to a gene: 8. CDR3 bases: TGTGCCAGCAGTTACGGGGGGACAGTAGGCGAAAAACTGTTTTTT. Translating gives CASSYGGTVGEKLFF.

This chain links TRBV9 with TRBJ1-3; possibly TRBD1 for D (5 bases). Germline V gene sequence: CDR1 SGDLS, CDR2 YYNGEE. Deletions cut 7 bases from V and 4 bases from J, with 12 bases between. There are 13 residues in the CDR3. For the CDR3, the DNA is TGTGCCAGCGGAGGGGCCGAGGGAAACACCATATATTTT. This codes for CASGGAEGNTIYF. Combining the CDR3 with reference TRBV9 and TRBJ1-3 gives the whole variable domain DSGVTQTPKHLITATGQRVTLRCSPRSGDLSVYWYQQSLDQGLQFLIQYYNGEERAKGNILERFSAQQFPDLHSELNLSSLELGDSALYFCASGGAEGNTIYFGEGSWLTVV.

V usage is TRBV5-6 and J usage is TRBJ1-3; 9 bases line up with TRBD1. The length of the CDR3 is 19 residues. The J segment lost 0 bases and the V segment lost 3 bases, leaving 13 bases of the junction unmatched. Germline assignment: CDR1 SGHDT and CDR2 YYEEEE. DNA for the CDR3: TGTGCCAGCAGCTACGGACAGGGGTTCGGGAAAAACTCTGGAAACACCATATATTTT. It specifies CASSYGQGFGKNSGNTIYF.

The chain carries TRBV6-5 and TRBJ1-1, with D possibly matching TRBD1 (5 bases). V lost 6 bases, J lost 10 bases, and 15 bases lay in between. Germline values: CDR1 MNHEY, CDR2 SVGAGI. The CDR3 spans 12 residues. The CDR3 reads CASSPDRARAFF. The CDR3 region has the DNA TGTGCCAGCAGCCCCGACAGAGCGAGAGCTTTCTTT.

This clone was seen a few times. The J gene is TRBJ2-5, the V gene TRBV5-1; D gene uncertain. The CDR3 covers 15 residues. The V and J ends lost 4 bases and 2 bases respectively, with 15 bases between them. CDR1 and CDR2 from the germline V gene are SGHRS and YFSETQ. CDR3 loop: CASSPAVAAQETQYF. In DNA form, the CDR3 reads TGCGCCAGCAGCCCCGCCGTGGCAGCGCAAGAGACCCAGTACTTC.

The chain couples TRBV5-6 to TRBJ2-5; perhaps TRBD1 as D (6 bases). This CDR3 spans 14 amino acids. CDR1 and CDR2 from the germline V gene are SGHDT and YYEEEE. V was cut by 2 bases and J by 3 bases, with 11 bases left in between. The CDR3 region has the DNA TGTGCCAGCAGCTTTGTGGGACAAGAAGAGACCCAGTACTTC. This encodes CASSFVGQEETQYF.

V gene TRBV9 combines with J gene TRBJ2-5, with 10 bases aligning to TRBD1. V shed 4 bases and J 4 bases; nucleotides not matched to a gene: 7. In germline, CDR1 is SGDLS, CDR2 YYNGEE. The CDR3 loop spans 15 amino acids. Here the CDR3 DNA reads TGTGCCAGCAGCCCCGGGACAGGGGTTTTAGAGACCCAGTACTTC. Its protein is CASSPGTGVLETQYF.